Presented here are 4 T cell receptor beta chains from one specimen sequenced in a study of identical twins. TCRdb re-called the 5' RACE reads with MiXCR, one entry per CDR3 protein. Of hundreds of thousands of distinct CDR3 sequences detected, around 24% appear once; the ten largest clones hold approximately 0.52%. These same records also appear under a second study, on yellow fever vaccine responses in identical twins.

The sample taken for sequencing was CD4+ T cells sorted from blood. The receptors stem from a young woman in good health.

CDR3 protein: CATQGGGASADTQYF. DNA for the CDR3: TGCGCCACCCAGGGGGGGGGGGCCTCGGCAGATACGCAGTATTTT. The chain recombines TRBV10-2 with TRBJ2-3; D may match TRBD1 or TRBD2 (7 bases each). This CDR3 is built from 15 residues. V lost 10 bases and J lost 4, with 21 bases in between. From germline, CDR1 is WSHSY and CDR2 SAAADI.

The V and J genes are TRBV11-2 and TRBJ2-3; D gene uncertain. Germline CDR1 and CDR2: SGHAT and FQNNGV. Trimming stripped 3 bases from V and 4 bases from J, with 11 bases between. The CDR3 totals 14 residues. The CDR3 region has the DNA TGTGCCAGCAGCTTGTGGCAGACTGCAGATACGCAGTATTTT. This sequence encodes CASSLWQTADTQYF.

This chain links TRBV11-2 with TRBJ1-3; no reliable D call. Germline V gives CDR1 SGHAT, CDR2 FQNNGV. Trimming shortened V by 3 bases and J by 3 bases, and 6 bases separated the two germline ends. The CDR3 has 13 residues. DNA for the CDR3: TGTGCCAGCAGCTTTATCGATGGAAACACCATATATTTT. Protein product: CASSFIDGNTIYF.

This clonotype was counted between two and nine times. The chain has TRBV12-3 or TRBV12-4 and TRBJ2-7; D might be TRBD2 (5 bases). This CDR3 has 13 amino acids. The V end was cut by 2 bases, the J end by 5 bases, with 10 bases between. The CDR3 region is CASSLSGSHEQYV. DNA of the CDR3: TGTGCCAGCAGTTTATCGGGGTCCCACGAGCAGTACGTC.